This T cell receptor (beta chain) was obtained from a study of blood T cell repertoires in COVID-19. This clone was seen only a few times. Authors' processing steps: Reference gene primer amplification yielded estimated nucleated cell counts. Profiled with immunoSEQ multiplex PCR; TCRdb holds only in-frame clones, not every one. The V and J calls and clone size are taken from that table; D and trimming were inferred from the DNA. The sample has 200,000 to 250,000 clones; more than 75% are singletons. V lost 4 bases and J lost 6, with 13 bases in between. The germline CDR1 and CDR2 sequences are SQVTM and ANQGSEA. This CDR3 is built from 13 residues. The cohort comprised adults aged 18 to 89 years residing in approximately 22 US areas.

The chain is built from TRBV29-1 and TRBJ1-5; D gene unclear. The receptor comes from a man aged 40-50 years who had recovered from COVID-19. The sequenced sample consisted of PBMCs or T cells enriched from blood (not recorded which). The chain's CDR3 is CSVGDGVGQPQHF. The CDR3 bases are TGCAGCGTTGGTGATGGAGTGGGTCAGCCCCAGCATTTT.